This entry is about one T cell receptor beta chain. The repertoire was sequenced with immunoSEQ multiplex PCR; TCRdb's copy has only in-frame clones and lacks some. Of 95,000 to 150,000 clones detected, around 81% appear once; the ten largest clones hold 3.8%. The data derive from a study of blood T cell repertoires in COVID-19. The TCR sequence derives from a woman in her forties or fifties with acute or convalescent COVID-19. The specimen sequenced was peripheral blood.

CDR3 sequence reads: CASSLGGSNEKLFF. The DNA for the CDR3 is TGTGCCAGCAGTCTGGGTGGGAGCAATGAAAAACTGTTTTTT. The V and J genes are TRBV28 and TRBJ1-4; D gene uncertain. Trimming pared 5 bases from V and 5 bases from J, leaving 12 bases between. The germline V gene has CDR1 MDHEN and CDR2 SYDVKM. This CDR3 comprises 14 residues.